A single T cell receptor beta chain is shown here with its context. Its antigen is not known. The sample comes from a study of shared clonotypes between healthy human individuals. As for the study in general: Donors were a couple of women and three men aged 18 to 49. General observations from the study: Across subsets, estimated richness was generally greater for naive than for memory populations.

Here immunoSEQ multiplex PCR was the method, and the copy in TCRdb shows in-frame clones only, minus some. The table records some 2,000,000 clones, 90% to 95% of them present only once. The CDR3 has 12 amino acids. Germline V gives CDR1 SGHRS, CDR2 YFSETQ. Trimming pared 7 bases from V and 9 bases from J, leaving 14 bases between. This receptor was identified in a man aged 18 to 29 in good health. The sample taken for sequencing was naive CD4+ T cells sorted from blood. Subset of the sample: CD45RA+ positively selected. The gene calls are TRBV5-1 and TRBJ2-1; TRBD1 is a possible D gene (6 bases). The CDR3 region has the DNA TGCGCCAGCGCAGGGGTTACAGTTGAGCAGTTCTTC. Amino acid sequence: CASAGVTVEQFF.